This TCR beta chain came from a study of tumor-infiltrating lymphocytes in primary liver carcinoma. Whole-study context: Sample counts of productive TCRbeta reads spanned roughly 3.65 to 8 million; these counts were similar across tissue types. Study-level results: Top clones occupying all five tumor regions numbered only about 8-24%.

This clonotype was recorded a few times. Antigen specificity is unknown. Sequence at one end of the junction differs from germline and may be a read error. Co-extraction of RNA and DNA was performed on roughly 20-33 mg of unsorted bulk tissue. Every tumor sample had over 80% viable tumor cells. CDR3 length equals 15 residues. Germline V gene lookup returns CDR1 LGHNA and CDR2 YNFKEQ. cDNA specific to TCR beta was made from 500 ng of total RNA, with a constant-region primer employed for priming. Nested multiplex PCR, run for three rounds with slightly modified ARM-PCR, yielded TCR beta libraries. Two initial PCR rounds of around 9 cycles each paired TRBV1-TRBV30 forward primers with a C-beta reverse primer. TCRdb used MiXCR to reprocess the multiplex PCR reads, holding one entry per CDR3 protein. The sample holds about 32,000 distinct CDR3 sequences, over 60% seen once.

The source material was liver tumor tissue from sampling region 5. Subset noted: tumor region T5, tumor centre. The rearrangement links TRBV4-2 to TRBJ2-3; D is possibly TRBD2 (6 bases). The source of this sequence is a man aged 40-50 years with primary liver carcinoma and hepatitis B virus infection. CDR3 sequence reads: CACSQDFREEDTRYF. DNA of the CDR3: TGTGCCTGCAGCCAGGATTTCAGGGAGGAAGATACGCGGTATTTT.